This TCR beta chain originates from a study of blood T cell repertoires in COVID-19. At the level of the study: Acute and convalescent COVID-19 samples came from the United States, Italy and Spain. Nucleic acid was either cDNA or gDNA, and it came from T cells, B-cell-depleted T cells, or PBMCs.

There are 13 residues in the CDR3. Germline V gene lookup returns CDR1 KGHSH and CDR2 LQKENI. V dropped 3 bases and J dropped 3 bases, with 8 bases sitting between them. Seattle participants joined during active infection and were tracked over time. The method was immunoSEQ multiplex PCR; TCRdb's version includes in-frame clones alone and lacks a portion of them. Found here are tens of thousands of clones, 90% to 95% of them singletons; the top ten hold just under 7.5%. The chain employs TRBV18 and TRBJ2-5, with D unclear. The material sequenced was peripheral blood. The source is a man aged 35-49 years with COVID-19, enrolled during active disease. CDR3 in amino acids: CASSPSSEETQYF. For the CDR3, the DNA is TGTGCCAGCTCACCTAGCTCCGAAGAGACCCAGTACTTC.